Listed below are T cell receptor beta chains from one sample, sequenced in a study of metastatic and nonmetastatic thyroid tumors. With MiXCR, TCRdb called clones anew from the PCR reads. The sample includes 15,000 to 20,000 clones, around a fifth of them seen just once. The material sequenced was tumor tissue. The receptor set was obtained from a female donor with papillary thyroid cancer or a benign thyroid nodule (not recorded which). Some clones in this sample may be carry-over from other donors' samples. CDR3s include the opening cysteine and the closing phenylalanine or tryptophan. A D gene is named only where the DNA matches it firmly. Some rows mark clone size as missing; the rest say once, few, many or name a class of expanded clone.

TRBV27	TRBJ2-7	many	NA	CASSSGRLSYEQYF	TGTGCCAGCAGTTCCGGGCGTTTGTCCTACGAGCAGTACTTC
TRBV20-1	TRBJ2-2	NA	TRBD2	CSARWLAGSTGELFF	TGCAGTGCTAGGTGGCTAGCGGGTAGCACCGGGGAGCTGTTTTTT
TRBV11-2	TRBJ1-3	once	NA	CASPNPGGDHGNTIYF	TGTGCCAGTCCGAATCCTGGGGGGGACCATGGAAACACCATATATTTT
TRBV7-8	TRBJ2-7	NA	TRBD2	CASSPSDLAGVLYEQYF	TGTGCCAGCAGCCCCTCCGACCTAGCGGGAGTACTGTACGAGCAGTACTTC
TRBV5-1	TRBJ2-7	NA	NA	CASSLASGPYEQYF	TGCGCCAGCAGCTTAGCCAGCGGTCCCTACGAGCAGTACTTC
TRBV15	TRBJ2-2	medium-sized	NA	CATSHRRGTGELFF	TGTGCCACCAGCCATAGGAGGGGCACCGGGGAGCTGTTTTTT
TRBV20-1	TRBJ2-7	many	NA	CSAHWGRGIEQYF	TGCAGTGCCCACTGGGGGCGAGGGATCGAGCAGTACTTC
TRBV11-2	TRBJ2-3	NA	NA	CASSSPSFVRVETDTQYF	TGTGCCAGCAGCTCCCCTAGTTTCGTGAGGGTCGAGACAGATACGCAGTATTTT
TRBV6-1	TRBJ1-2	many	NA	CASSLNYGYTF	TGTGCCAGCAGCCTAAACTATGGCTACACCTTC
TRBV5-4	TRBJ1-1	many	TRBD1	CASSSGGITEAFF	TGTGCCAGCAGCTCAGGGGGCATCACTGAAGCTTTCTTT
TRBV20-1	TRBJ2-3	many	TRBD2	CSVGAGGFTDTQYF	TGCAGTGTTGGGGCGGGAGGATTCACAGATACGCAGTATTTT
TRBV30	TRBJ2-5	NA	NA	CAWSRMFQETQYF	TGTGCCTGGAGTCGGATGTTTCAAGAGACCCAGTACTTC
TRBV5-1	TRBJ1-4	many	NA	CASSPGHTTNEKLFF	TGCGCCAGCAGTCCGGGACATACAACTAATGAAAAACTGTTTTTT
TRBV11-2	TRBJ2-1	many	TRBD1	CASRQGVYNEQFF	TGTGCCAGCCGACAGGGGGTATACAATGAGCAGTTCTTC
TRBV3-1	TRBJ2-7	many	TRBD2	CASSQDYGGGPYEQYF	TGTGCCAGCAGCCAAGATTATGGGGGAGGGCCCTACGAGCAGTACTTC
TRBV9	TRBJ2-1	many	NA	CASSSERVGNNEQFF	TGTGCCAGCAGCTCCGAACGGGTCGGTAACAATGAGCAGTTCTTC
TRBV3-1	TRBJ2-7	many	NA	CASSQGLGLYSYEQYF	TGTGCCAGCAGCCAAGGATTAGGTCTATACTCCTACGAGCAGTACTTC
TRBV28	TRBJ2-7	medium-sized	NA	CASSERGAYYEQYF	TGTGCCAGCAGTGAAAGGGGGGCCTACTACGAGCAGTACTTC
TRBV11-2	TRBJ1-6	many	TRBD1	CASSPGQSGSPLHF	TGTGCCAGCAGCCCGGGACAGTCAGGATCACCCCTCCACTTT
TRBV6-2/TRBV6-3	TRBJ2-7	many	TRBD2	CASSYSGGRRYEQYF	TGTGCCAGCAGTTACTCAGGCGGGAGAAGGTACGAGCAGTACTTC
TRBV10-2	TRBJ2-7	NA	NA	CASSESMGIEQYF	TGCGCCAGCAGTGAGTCGATGGGGATCGAGCAGTACTTC
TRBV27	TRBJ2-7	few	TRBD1	CASNIWTGNYEQYF	TGTGCCAGCAATATCTGGACAGGGAACTACGAGCAGTACTTC
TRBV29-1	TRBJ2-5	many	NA	CSVASLRTVETQYF	TGCAGCGTTGCATCCCTCAGAACAGTGGAGACCCAGTACTTC
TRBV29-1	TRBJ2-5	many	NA	CSVGGVETQYF	TGCAGCGTGGGAGGTGTAGAGACCCAGTACTTC
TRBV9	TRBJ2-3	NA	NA	CASSVAPEDTQYF	TGTGCCAGCAGCGTAGCACCCGAAGATACGCAGTATTTT
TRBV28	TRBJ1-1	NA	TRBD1	CASSDRGRVEAFF	TGTGCCAGCAGTGACAGGGGGCGAGTTGAAGCTTTCTTT
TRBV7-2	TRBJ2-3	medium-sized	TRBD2	CASSLSGVGTDTQYF	TGTGCCAGCAGCCTTAGCGGGGTGGGCACAGATACGCAGTATTTT
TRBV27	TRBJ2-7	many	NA	CASSLQGSHEQYF	TGTGCCAGCAGTCTTCAGGGATCCCACGAGCAGTACTTC
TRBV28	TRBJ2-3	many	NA	CASSWDGFTDTQYF	TGTGCCAGCAGTTGGGACGGGTTCACAGATACGCAGTATTTT
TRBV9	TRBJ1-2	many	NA	CASSEGPGLYYGYTF	TGTGCCAGCAGCGAAGGGCCGGGTTTATACTATGGCTACACCTTC
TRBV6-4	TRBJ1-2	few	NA	CASSDSARNYGYTF	TGTGCCAGCAGTGACTCCGCCAGAAACTATGGCTACACCTTC
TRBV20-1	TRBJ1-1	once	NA	CSARQHGNTEAFF	TGTAGTGCTAGACAGCACGGGAACACTGAAGCTTTCTTT
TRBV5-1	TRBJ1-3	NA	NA	CASSLATPGNTIYF	TGCGCCAGCAGCTTGGCGACACCTGGAAACACCATATATTTT
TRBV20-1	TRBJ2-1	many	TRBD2	CSASGGWSYNEQFF	TGCAGTGCATCCGGGGGGTGGTCCTACAATGAGCAGTTCTTC
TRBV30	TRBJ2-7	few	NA	CAWKWGGNWVEQYF	TGTGCCTGGAAGTGGGGGGGCAATTGGGTGGAGCAGTACTTC
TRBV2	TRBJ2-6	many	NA	CASPGQKSGANVLTF	TGTGCCAGCCCGGGACAAAAATCTGGGGCCAACGTCCTGACTTTC
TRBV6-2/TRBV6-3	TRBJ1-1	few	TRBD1	CASSYGSGGTEAFF	TGTGCCAGCAGTTACGGTTCAGGGGGCACTGAAGCTTTCTTT
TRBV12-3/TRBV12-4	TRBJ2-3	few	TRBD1	CASSRQGNTDTQYF	TGTGCCAGCAGCCGACAGGGAAACACAGATACGCAGTATTTT
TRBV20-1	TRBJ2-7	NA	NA	CSARNLIGQDYEQYF	TGCAGTGCTAGAAATTTGATTGGGCAGGACTACGAGCAGTACTTC
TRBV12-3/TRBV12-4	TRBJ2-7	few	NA	CASSLADWGMVYEQYF	TGTGCCAGCAGTTTAGCCGATTGGGGCATGGTCTACGAGCAGTACTTC
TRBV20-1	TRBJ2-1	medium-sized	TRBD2	CSVWTGGDNEQFF	TGCAGTGTTTGGACGGGGGGGGACAATGAGCAGTTCTTC
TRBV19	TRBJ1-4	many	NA	CASRQGLGEKLFF	TGTGCCAGTAGGCAGGGGCTTGGTGAAAAACTGTTTTTT
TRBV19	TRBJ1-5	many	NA	CASSGNAGNQPQHF	TGTGCCAGTAGTGGGAACGCCGGGAATCAGCCCCAGCATTTT
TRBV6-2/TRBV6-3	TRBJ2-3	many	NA	CASSNDRDFNTDTQYF	TGTGCCAGCAGTAACGACCGGGACTTCAACACAGATACGCAGTATTTT
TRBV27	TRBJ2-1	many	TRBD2	CASKTSGTSGYNEQFF	TGTGCCAGCAAGACCTCCGGGACTAGCGGGTACAATGAGCAGTTCTTC
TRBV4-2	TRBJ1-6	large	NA	CASSQDRYYSPLHF	TGTGCCAGCAGCCAAGATAGGTACTACTCACCCCTCCACTTT
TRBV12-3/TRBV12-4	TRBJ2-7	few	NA	CASSLLQGRRDEQYF	TGTGCCAGCAGTTTACTCCAGGGAAGGAGGGACGAGCAGTACTTC
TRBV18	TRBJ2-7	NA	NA	CASSPPRDTYEQYF	TGTGCCAGCTCACCTCCTCGGGACACCTACGAGCAGTACTTC
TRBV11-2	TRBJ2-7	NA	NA	CASSLTGMLDEQYF	TGTGCCAGCAGCTTGACCGGGATGCTAGACGAGCAGTACTTC
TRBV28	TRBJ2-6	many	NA	CASSETIGANVLTF	TGTGCCAGCAGCGAGACGATTGGGGCCAACGTCCTGACTTTC
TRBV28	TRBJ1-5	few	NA	CASTPVGSLNQPQHF	TGTGCCAGCACCCCCGTCGGGTCTCTCAATCAGCCCCAGCATTTT
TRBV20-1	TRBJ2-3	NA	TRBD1	CSASPRGKNTDTQYF	TGCAGTGCTAGCCCCAGGGGGAAGAACACAGATACGCAGTATTTT
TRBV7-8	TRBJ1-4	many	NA	CASSLEPQPPGKLFF	TGTGCCAGCAGCTTAGAGCCCCAGCCTCCCGGAAAACTGTTTTTT
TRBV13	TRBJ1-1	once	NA	CASSLGVRGPNTEAFF	TGTGCCAGCAGCTTAGGTGTCCGGGGGCCGAACACTGAAGCTTTCTTT
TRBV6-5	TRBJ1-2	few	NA	CASSNYQVGGRYTF	TGTGCTAGCAGTAACTACCAGGTTGGTGGTCGCTACACCTTC